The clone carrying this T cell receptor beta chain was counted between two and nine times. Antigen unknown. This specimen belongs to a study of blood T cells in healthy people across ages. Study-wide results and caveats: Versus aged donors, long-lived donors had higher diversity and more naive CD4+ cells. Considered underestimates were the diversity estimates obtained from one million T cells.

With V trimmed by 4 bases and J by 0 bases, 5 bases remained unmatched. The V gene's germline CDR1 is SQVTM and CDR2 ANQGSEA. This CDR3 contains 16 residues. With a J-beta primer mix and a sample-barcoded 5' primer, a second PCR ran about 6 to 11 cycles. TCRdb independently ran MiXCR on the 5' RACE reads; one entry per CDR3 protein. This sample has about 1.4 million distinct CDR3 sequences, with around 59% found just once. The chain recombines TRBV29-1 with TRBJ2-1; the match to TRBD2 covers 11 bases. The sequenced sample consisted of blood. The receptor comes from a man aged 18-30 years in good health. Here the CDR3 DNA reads TGCAGCGTTGTTCTAGCGGGAGGTCGCTCCTACAATGAGCAGTTCTTC. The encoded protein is CSVVLAGGRSYNEQFF.